This T cell receptor beta chain stems from a study of T cell repertoires in cytomegalovirus infection. Study at large: Peptides in the study included HLA-C-restricted and HLA-B-restricted CMV epitopes. Signatures in public TCR beta sequences pointed to both CMV infection and matching HLA type.

Whole-study findings and limits: Cumulative frequency of public TCR beta families picked out carriers of CMV plus the relevant HLA.

In TCRdb, the reads were re-called with MiXCR into one record per CDR3 protein. The sample yields roughly 570,000 distinct CDR3 sequences, 40% seen once. About this clonotype itself: Its antigen is not known.

The starting material was cultured PBMCs, obtained from culture after CMV antigen stimulation. This clonotype was sampled from a human donor in good health (CMV status not recorded). Some clones in this sample may be carry-over from other donors' samples.

CDR3 bases: TGTGCCAGCAGCAACGGCGTGAGGGCGAGGGAATCACCCCTCCACTTT. Its translation: CASSNGVRARESPLHF. The chain has TRBV5-6 and TRBJ1-6; D not certain. The V and J ends lost 4 bases and 10 bases respectively, with 21 bases between them. The CDR3 runs to 16 residues. CDR1 and CDR2 from the germline V gene are SGHDT and YYEEEE.